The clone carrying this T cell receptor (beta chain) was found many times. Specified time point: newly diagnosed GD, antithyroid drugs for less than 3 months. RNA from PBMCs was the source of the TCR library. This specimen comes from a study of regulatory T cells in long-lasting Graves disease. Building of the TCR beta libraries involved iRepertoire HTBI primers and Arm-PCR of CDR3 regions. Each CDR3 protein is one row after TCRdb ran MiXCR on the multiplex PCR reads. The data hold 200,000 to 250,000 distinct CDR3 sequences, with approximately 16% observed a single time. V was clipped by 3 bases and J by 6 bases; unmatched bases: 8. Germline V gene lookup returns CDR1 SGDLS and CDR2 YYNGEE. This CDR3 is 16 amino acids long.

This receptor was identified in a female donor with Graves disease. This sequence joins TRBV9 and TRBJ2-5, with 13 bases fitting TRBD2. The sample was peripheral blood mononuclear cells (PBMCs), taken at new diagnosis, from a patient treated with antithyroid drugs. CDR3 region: CASSAEGLAGPKTQYF. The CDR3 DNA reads TGTGCCAGCAGCGCCGAGGGACTAGCGGGACCAAAGACCCAGTACTTC.